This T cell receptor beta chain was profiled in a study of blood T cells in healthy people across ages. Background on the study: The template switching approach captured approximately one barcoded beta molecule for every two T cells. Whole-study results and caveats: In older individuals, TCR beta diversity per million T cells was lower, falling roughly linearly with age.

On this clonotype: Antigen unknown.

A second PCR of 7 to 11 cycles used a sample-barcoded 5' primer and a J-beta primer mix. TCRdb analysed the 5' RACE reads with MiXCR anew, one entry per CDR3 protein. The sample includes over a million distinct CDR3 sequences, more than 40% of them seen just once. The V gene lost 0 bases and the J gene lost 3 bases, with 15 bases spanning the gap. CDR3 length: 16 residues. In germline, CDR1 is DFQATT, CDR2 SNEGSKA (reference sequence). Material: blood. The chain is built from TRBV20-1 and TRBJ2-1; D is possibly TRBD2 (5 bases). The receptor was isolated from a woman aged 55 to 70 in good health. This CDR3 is CSARDPAGGNYNEQFF. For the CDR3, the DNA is TGCAGTGCTAGAGATCCGGCCGGAGGCAACTACAATGAGCAGTTCTTC.